These T cell receptor beta chains were read from a single sample in a study of cytomegalovirus exposure and HLA in healthy donors. The table came from immunoSEQ multiplex PCR; TCRdb's copy has only in-frame clones and leaves some out. Its table records approximately 80,000 clones. The source material was PBMCs. The receptor set was obtained from a man aged 18 to 35 in good health and CMV-seropositive. The CDR3 runs from the conserved cysteine through the conserved F or W. The D gene is left open where the match is weak.

d_gene	j_gene	v_gene	CDR3nt	CDR3aa
TRBD2	TRBJ2-2	TRBV7-9	TGTGCCAGCAGCTTACTAGCGGGGGGGCAACCCACGAACACCGGGGAGCTGTTTTTT	CASSLLAGGQPTNTGELFF
TRBD1	TRBJ1-2	TRBV5-1	TGCGCCAGCAGCCTGACTCGGGACAGGGGGCGCGGGTACACCTTC	CASSLTRDRGRGYTF
-	TRBJ1-2	TRBV6-5	TGTGCCAGCAGTTACTCGCGGGGCTTTCATGGCTACACCTTC	CASSYSRGFHGYTF
TRBD2	TRBJ2-1	TRBV9	TGTGCCAGCAGCGAGGGACTAGCGGACAATGAGCAGTTCTTC	CASSEGLADNEQFF
-	TRBJ1-2	TRBV19	TGTGCCAGTAGTATTTCGGGAGGGCCCTATGGCTACACCTTC	CASSISGGPYGYTF
-	TRBJ2-1	TRBV18	TGTGCCAGCTCACCTCGGGAACAGTTAAATGAGCAGTTCTTC	CASSPREQLNEQFF
-	TRBJ1-2	TRBV4-1	TGCGCCAGCAGCCAAGATCCGTCGGGGGTCCGTGGCTACACCTTC	CASSQDPSGVRGYTF
TRBD1	TRBJ1-1	TRBV11-2	TGTGCCAGCAGCTTAGATCAAGGACAGGGACCTGAAGCTTTCTTT	CASSLDQGQGPEAFF
-	TRBJ2-1	TRBV7-9	TGTGCCAGCACCAGGGCCTCTGGATACAATGAGCAGTTCTTC	CASTRASGYNEQFF
TRBD1	TRBJ1-1	TRBV7-2	TGTGCCAGCAGCTTTCACAGGGGGCTCACTGAAGCTTTCTTT	CASSFHRGLTEAFF
TRBD1	TRBJ1-1	TRBV9	TGTGCCAGCAGCGGACGGGACAGCAACACTGAAGCTTTCTTT	CASSGRDSNTEAFF
-	TRBJ1-6	TRBV14	TGTGCCAGCAGCCAAACTACCTCGGGGGGACCCCTCCACTTT	CASSQTTSGGPLHF
TRBD1	TRBJ1-1	TRBV5-1	TGCGCCAGCAGCAGGGGGACAGGGGGCGTCACTGAAGCTTTCTTT	CASSRGTGGVTEAFF
TRBD1	TRBJ1-6	TRBV28	TGTGCCAGCAGGTACCGGGACAGGGGTAATTCACCCCTCCACTTT	CASRYRDRGNSPLHF
TRBD1	TRBJ2-7	TRBV11-2	TGTGCCAGCAGCTTAGGGACAGGGTGGGCCTACGAGCAGTACTTC	CASSLGTGWAYEQYF
TRBD1	TRBJ2-7	TRBV19	TGTGCCAGTAGTTCCAACAGGGGTAGGTACGAGCAGTACTTC	CASSSNRGRYEQYF